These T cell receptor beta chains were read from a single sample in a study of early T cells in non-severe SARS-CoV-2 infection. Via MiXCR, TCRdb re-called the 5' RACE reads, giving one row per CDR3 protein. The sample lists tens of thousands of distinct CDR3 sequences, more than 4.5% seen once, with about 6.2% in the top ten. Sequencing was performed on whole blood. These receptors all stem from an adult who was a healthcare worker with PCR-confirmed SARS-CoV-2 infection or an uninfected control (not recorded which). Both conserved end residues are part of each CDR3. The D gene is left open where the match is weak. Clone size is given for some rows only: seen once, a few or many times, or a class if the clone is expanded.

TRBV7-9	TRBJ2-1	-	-	TGTGCCAGCAGCTTATTTCCTAGTGATGAGCAGTTCTTC	CASSLFPSDEQFF
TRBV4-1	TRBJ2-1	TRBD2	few	TGCGCCAGCAGCCAAGGAAGCCTCGGACTAGCGGGTCCCAGCCGGGGCAATGAGCAGTTCTTC	CASSQGSLGLAGPSRGNEQFF
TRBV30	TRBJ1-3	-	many	TGTGCCTGGACCCAGGCCTCCTCTGGAAACACCATATATTTT	CAWTQASSGNTIYF
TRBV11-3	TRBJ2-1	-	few	TGTGCCAGCAGCTTCTGGGGCCCGGGCAATGAGCAGTTCTTC	CASSFWGPGNEQFF
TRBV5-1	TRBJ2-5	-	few	TGCGCCAGCAGCCGGGACAACCAAGAGACCCAGTACTTC	CASSRDNQETQYF
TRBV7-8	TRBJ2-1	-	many	TGTGCCAGCAGCGTTATAGATGAGCAGTTCTTC	CASSVIDEQFF
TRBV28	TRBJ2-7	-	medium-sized	TGTGCCAGCAGAGACCAGGGAATCGGAGGTCTTGTTGGGTACGAGCAGTACTTC	CASRDQGIGGLVGYEQYF
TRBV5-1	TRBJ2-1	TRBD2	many	TGCGCCAGCAGCTTGGATCCTAGCGGTAACTACAATGAGCAGTTCTTC	CASSLDPSGNYNEQFF
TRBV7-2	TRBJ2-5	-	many	TGTGCCAGCAGCTTACATGCGCAGCAGGGGACGGAGACCCAGTACTTC	CASSLHAQQGTETQYF
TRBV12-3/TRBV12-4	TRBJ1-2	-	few	TGTGCCAGCAGTTTAGTTGGACAGCTCGACTATGGCTACACCTTC	CASSLVGQLDYGYTF
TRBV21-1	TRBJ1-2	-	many	TGTGCCAGCAGACCAATCGCAGAGGTTAGCTATGGCTACACCTTC	CASRPIAEVSYGYTF
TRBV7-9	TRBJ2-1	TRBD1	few	TGTGCCAGCAGCTTAGGGACAGGGATCCCTGCTTCCTACAATGAGCAGTTCTTC	CASSLGTGIPASYNEQFF
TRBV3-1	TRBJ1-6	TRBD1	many	TGTGCCAGCAGCCGACGACAGGGGAATAATTCACCCCTCCACTTT	CASSRRQGNNSPLHF
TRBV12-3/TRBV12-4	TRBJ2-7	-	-	TGTGCCAGCTCAGTCCGGGCCTACGAGCAGTACTTC	CASSVRAYEQYF
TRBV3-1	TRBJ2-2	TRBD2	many	TGTGCCAGCAGCCCGCCGGGACTAGCGGGAGCAGCCGGGGAGCTGTTTTTT	CASSPPGLAGAAGELFF
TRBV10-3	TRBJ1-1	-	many	TGTGCCATCAGGGGCGTTCTTGGGAACACTGAAGCTTTCTTT	CAIRGVLGNTEAFF
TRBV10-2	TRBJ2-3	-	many	TGCGCCAGCAGTGATCTTAAGGGCACAGATACGCAGTATTTT	CASSDLKGTDTQYF
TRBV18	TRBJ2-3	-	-	TGTGCCAGCTCACCCCGGACTAAGGGCGAGACAGATACGCAGTATTTT	CASSPRTKGETDTQYF
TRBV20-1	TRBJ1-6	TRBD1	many	TGCAGTGCTAGAGATCACAGGGGGATCTCACCCCTCCACTTT	CSARDHRGISPLHF
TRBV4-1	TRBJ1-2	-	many	TGCGCCAGCAGCCAAGACCGCGCTCGTTATGGCTACACCTTC	CASSQDRARYGYTF
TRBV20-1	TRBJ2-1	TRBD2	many	TGCAGTGCTCCCACCCGGGAGCGGGGGTACAATGAGCAGTTCTTC	CSAPTRERGYNEQFF
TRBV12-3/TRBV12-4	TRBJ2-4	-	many	TGTGCCAGCAGTTTAGGCAGGGAGGTAGCCAAAAACATTCAGTACTTC	CASSLGREVAKNIQYF
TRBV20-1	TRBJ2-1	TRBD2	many	TGCAGTGCCACTAGCGGATCCTACAATGAGCAGTTCTTC	CSATSGSYNEQFF
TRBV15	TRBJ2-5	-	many	TGTGCCACCAGCAGAGAAGGAGGGCCTGCGGAGACCCAGTACTTC	CATSREGGPAETQYF
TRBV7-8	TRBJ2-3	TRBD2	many	TGTGCCAGCAGCTCGGGACTAGCGGGGCTCACAGATACGCAGTATTTT	CASSSGLAGLTDTQYF
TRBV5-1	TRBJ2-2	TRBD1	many	TGCGCCAGCCGTCGGACAGGGAACACCGGGGAGCTGTTTTTT	CASRRTGNTGELFF
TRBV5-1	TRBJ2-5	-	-	TGCGCCAGCAGCCCGGGCCCGACAAGGGGGCAAGAGACCCAGTACTTC	CASSPGPTRGQETQYF
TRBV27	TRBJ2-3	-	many	TGTGCCAGCAGCCCAGCCGGGGTTCGAACTAGCACAGATACGCAGTATTTT	CASSPAGVRTSTDTQYF
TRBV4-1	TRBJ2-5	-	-	TGCGCCAGCAGCCAAGAGACTAGACGAGAGACCCAGTACTTC	CASSQETRRETQYF
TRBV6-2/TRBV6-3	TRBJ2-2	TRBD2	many	TGTGCCAGCAGTGCACGACTAGCGGCAAACACCGGGGAGCTGTTTTTT	CASSARLAANTGELFF
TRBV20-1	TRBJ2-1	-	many	TGCAGTGCTAGAGTTGGGACCCTTGCATCCTACAATGAGCAGTTCTTC	CSARVGTLASYNEQFF
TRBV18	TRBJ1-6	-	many	TGTGCCAGCTCACCATCCCCAGGGGTAACCTATAATTCACCCCTCCACTTT	CASSPSPGVTYNSPLHF
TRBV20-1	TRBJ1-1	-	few	TGCAGTGCTAGGACCCCAGGGAGGGGCACTGAAGCTTTCTTT	CSARTPGRGTEAFF
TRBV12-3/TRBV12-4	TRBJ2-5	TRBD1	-	TGTGCCAGCAGTTTCCCCGACAGGGGGCGCGAGACCCAGTACTTC	CASSFPDRGRETQYF
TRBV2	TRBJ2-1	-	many	TGTGCCAGCAGTCCGACTGGCAATGAGCAGTTCTTC	CASSPTGNEQFF